The 3 T cell receptor beta chains presented below share a single source sample, sequenced in a study of T cell changes during pregnancy in multiple sclerosis. TCRdb's table, derived via immunoSEQ multiplex PCR, lists solely in-frame clones and lacks some. The sample gives some 56,000 clones, roughly 90% of which show up once; about 0.64% is in the top ten. This sample comprised CD4+ T cells from peripheral blood mononuclear cells, obtained after pregnancy. These receptor sequences come from a female donor with multiple sclerosis, enrolled in a pregnancy study.

This clone was seen a single time. The chain recombines TRBV7-2 with TRBJ2-7; D is ambiguous. Germline-derived CDR1 and CDR2 are SGHTA and FQGNSA. V lost 5 bases to trimming and J lost 0 bases, with 8 bases between them. CDR3 length: 13 amino acids. CDR3 nucleotides: TGTGCCAGCAGCACGAGGTTCTCCTACGAGCAGTACTTC. This encodes CASSTRFSYEQYF.

This clone has just a few counts. This rearrangement joins TRBV15 to TRBJ1-2; D gene ambiguous. The V gene lost 0 bases and the J gene lost 4 bases, with 9 bases spanning the gap. CDR3 length: 14 amino acids. Germline-derived CDR1 and CDR2 are LNHNV and YYDKDF (reference sequence). As DNA, the CDR3 is TGTGCCACCAGCAGAGAGCGGATCGCCTATGGCTACACCTTC. Its protein product is CATSRERIAYGYTF.

The chain recombines TRBV5-1 with TRBJ1-2, with D possibly TRBD1 on 6 matching bases. Germline-derived CDR1 and CDR2 are SGHRS and YFSETQ. V lost 0 bases to trimming and J lost 3 bases, with 12 bases between them. The CDR3 sequence is 15 residues long. For the CDR3, the DNA is TGCGCCAGCAGCTTGGAGGGGGGGTTGGACTATGGCTACACCTTC. This translates into CASSLEGGLDYGYTF.